The following is a T cell receptor (beta chain) sequence with its context. V shed 5 bases and J shed 5 bases, with 13 bases lying between them. This CDR3 is 13 amino acids long. In germline, CDR1 is MDHEN, CDR2 SYDVKM. This record belongs to a study of T cell responses to AZD1222 COVID-19 vaccine. The assay was immunoSEQ multiplex PCR, and TCRdb's table has in-frame clones only and misses some. This sample yields some 88,000 clones, of which roughly 94% are seen a single time; roughly 5.2% belongs to the top ten. The receptor's source is an adult in good health. The sample was peripheral blood, taken on day 0 of AZD1222 vaccination. The chain is built from TRBV28 and TRBJ2-7; possibly TRBD1 for D (5 bases). The CDR3 nucleotides are TGTGCCAGCAGTGAAGGGGATGGGAACGAGCAGTACTTC. This sequence encodes CASSEGDGNEQYF.